These 25 T cell receptor beta chains were sequenced from one sample in a study of blood T cells in healthy people across ages. The second PCR ran about 6 to 12 cycles with a sample-barcoded 5' primer and J-beta primers. Each CDR3 protein is one row after TCRdb ran MiXCR on the 5' RACE reads. Altogether roughly 1.9 million distinct CDR3 sequences are present, roughly two fifths being singletons, with the ten largest covering roughly 24%. The sample consisted of blood. The receptor set was obtained from a human donor in good health.

This clonotype was seen more than once but under ten times. This chain connects TRBV12-3 or TRBV12-4 to TRBJ1-4, with 10 bases fitting TRBD1. Trimming cost V 5 bases and J 8 bases; bases outside gene matches: 5. The CDR3 has 14 residues. The DNA of the CDR3 is TGTGCCAGCAGTCCCGGACAGGGGGAGGAAAAACTGTTTTTT. Translation gives CASSPGQGEEKLFF.

This chain uses TRBV9 with TRBJ2-1, with D perhaps matching TRBD1 (8 bases). The CDR3 has 16 residues. Germline V gene lookup returns CDR1 SGDLS and CDR2 YYNGEE. V was clipped by 4 bases and J by 4 bases, with 18 bases between them. CDR3 bases: TGTGCCAGCAGCATGGGGGGGGACAGGACTTACAATGAGCAGTTCTTC. Translation gives CASSMGGDRTYNEQFF.

This clonotype was recorded a few times. The junction differs from germline at one of its ends, possibly a read error. The rearrangement uses TRBV7-9 and TRBJ2-3, with 10 bases that match TRBD2. The V gene's germline CDR1 is SEHNR and CDR2 FQNEAQ (reference sequence). CDR3 length: 16 amino acids. The CDR3 spells CASSPISGGAADMQYF. DNA of the CDR3: TGTGCCAGCAGCCCTATAAGCGGGGGGGCCGCAGATATGCAGTATTTT.

The chain is built from TRBV4-3 and TRBJ1-4; 9 bases agree with TRBD1. The germline CDR1 and CDR2 sequences are LGHNA and YSLEER. V was pared by 4 bases and J by 8 bases, with 5 bases of the junction left unmatched. The CDR3 is 14 amino acids. The CDR3 nucleotides read TGCGCCAGCAGCCGGACAGGGGATCCGGAAAAACTGTTTTTT. Translated, it gives CASSRTGDPEKLFF.

The V call is TRBV5-5, the J call TRBJ2-5; D call uncertain. CDR3 length: 13 amino acids. Germline CDR1 SGHKS, CDR2 YYEKEE (reference sequence). V was clipped by 4 bases and J by 2 bases, with 9 bases between them. As DNA, the CDR3 is TGTGCCAGCAGCCCGACAAAACAAGAGACCCAGTACTTC. It codes for CASSPTKQETQYF.

This clonotype was observed a handful of times. This rearrangement joins TRBV28 to TRBJ1-4; TRBD1 is a possible D gene (5 bases). The V and J ends lost 2 bases and 8 bases respectively, with 15 bases between them. The CDR3 consists of 15 residues. Germline V gene sequence: CDR1 MDHEN, CDR2 SYDVKM. The DNA of the CDR3 is TGTGCCAGCAGTTTAGGGGACCCGAACTGGGAAAAACTGTTTTTT. Its translation is CASSLGDPNWEKLFF.

The rearrangement links TRBV15 to TRBJ2-7, with D tentatively TRBD1 (5 bases). This CDR3 is 16 amino acids long. Trimming pared 0 bases from V and 4 bases from J, leaving 16 bases between. The germline CDR1 and CDR2 sequences are LNHNV and YYDKDF (reference sequence). The CDR3 reads CATSRDPGITSYEQYF. The DNA of the CDR3 is TGTGCCACCAGCAGAGATCCAGGGATTACTTCATACGAGCAGTACTTC.

The genes are TRBV7-8 and TRBJ1-2; 8 positions agree with TRBD1. From germline, CDR1 is SGHVS and CDR2 FQNEAQ. CDR3 length: 14 amino acids. V shed 5 bases, J shed 7 bases, and the junction held 9 bases outside the gene matches. The CDR3 bases are TGTGCCAGCAGCGTTCGGACAGGGCAGTTTGGCTACACCTTC. It yields the protein CASSVRTGQFGYTF.

The chain joins TRBV30 to TRBJ1-4; no reliable D call. Germline-derived CDR1 and CDR2 are GTSNPN and SVGIG (reference sequence). The CDR3 covers 13 residues. V was cut by 1 base and J by 4 bases, with 7 bases left in between. In DNA form, the CDR3 reads TGTGCCTGGAGTGACGGAGTTAATGAAAAACTGTTTTTT. It is translated as CAWSDGVNEKLFF.

Note on this clonotype: Being one base from a much bigger clone, this may be a read error. The chain recombines TRBV20-1 with TRBJ2-7; D is possibly TRBD1 (6 bases). This CDR3 is 16 amino acids long. Trimming stripped 5 bases from V and 0 bases from J, with 20 bases between. Germline CDR1 and CDR2: DFQATT and SNEGSKA (reference sequence). In DNA, the CDR3 is TGCAGTGCTTGCCGGGACAACCGGAACATCTCCTACGAGCAGTACTTC. Protein sequence: CSACRDNRNISYEQYF.

The DNA of the CDR3 is TGTGCCAGCAGCGAGGGGGCACAGGGCGGCAATTCACCCCTCCACTTT. It is translated as CASSEGAQGGNSPLHF. The chain combines TRBV9 with TRBJ1-6, with 7 bases aligning to TRBD1. Trimming at V came to 3 bases and at J to 7 bases, leaving 10 bases not matched to a gene. CDR1 is SGDLS, CDR2 YYNGEE, per germline. The CDR3 spans 16 residues.

The sample holds one count of this clonotype. The chain employs TRBV7-8 and TRBJ2-2; the match to TRBD1 covers 7 bases. Germline-derived CDR1 and CDR2 are SGHVS and FQNEAQ. The junction had 10 bases not matched to a gene; V was cut back by 1 base and J by 2 bases. The length of the CDR3 is 18 residues. The CDR3 spells CASSLVSRRGRNTGELFF. For the CDR3, the DNA is TGTGCCAGCAGCTTAGTCTCTCGTAGGGGGCGAAACACCGGGGAGCTGTTTTTT.

The chain joins TRBV30 to TRBJ2-1; 7 bases match TRBD1. CDR1 is GTSNPN and CDR2 is SVGIG in the germline V gene (reference sequence). After removal of 3 bases from V and 8 bases from J, the junction contained 10 bases not matched to a gene. The CDR3 extends over 14 amino acids. The CDR3 DNA sequence: TGTGCCTGGAGCCCCACAGGGGTTGAGGATGAGCAGTTCTTC. Translation: CAWSPTGVEDEQFF.

The rearrangement joins TRBV6-6 to TRBJ1-1; D gene unclear. Trimming removed 3 bases from V and 7 bases from J, with 12 bases in between. Germline values: CDR1 MNHNY, CDR2 SVGAGI (reference sequence). The CDR3 covers 13 residues. CDR3 residues: CASSYVGVGEAFF. Written as DNA, the CDR3 is TGTGCCAGCAGTTATGTGGGAGTTGGTGAAGCTTTCTTT.

The genes are TRBV6-6 and TRBJ1-5, with D possibly TRBD1 on 6 matching bases. Deletions cut 5 bases from V and 3 bases from J, with 14 bases between. CDR3 size: 15 residues. Germline V gene sequence: CDR1 MNHNY, CDR2 SVGAGI (reference sequence). The DNA for the CDR3 is TGTGCCAGCAGTAGAGAACAGGGTAACAATCAGCCCCAGCATTTT. Its protein product is CASSREQGNNQPQHF.

CDR3 residues: CASSQDYWDRGYGYTF. The CDR3 region has the DNA TGCGCCAGCAGCCAAGATTATTGGGACAGGGGTTATGGCTACACCTTC. This rearrangement joins TRBV4-3 to TRBJ1-2, with TRBD1 matching 10 bases. Looked up from germline, CDR1 is LGHNA and CDR2 is YSLEER. The CDR3 has 16 residues. J lost 5 bases, V lost 0 bases, and 6 bases had no gene match.

As concerns this clonotype: The germline gene is not matched at one end of the junction; a read error may be the cause. V usage is TRBV6-5 and J usage is TRBJ2-3; possibly TRBD1 or TRBD2 for D (5 bases each). Germline V gene lookup returns CDR1 MNHEY and CDR2 SVGAGI. The CDR3 length is 14 residues. The CDR3 DNA follows: TGTACCAGCAGAGGAGGCAGGGAAACAGATACGCAGTATTTT. Translated, it gives CTSRGGRETDTQYF.

This clonotype was recorded a few times. V usage is TRBV7-9 and J usage is TRBJ1-2; no clear D gene. V dropped 0 bases and J dropped 6 bases, with 11 bases sitting between them. The CDR3 has 14 amino acids. Germline CDR1 and CDR2: SEHNR and FQNEAQ (reference sequence). The CDR3 DNA reads as TGTGCCAGCAGCTTAGCGGGAAGGTTGGATGGCTACACCTTC. Protein product: CASSLAGRLDGYTF.

This clonotype has at least ten counts. The chain couples TRBV11-3 to TRBJ2-7, with D hard to call. The germline V and J ends were trimmed by 3 bases and 0 bases, with 9 bases remaining between them. CDR3 length: 14 residues. Germline assignment: CDR1 SGHNT and CDR2 YENEEA. In DNA, the CDR3 is TGTGCCAGCAGCTTCAGATTAAGCTCCTACGAGCAGTACTTC. Encoded protein: CASSFRLSSYEQYF. The full variable domain, completed using reference TRBV11-3 and TRBJ2-7, is EAGVVQSPRYKIIEKKQPVAFWCNPISGHNTLYWYLQNLGQGPELLIRYENEEAVDDSQLPKDRFSAERLKGVDSTLKIQPAELGDSAVYLCASSFRLSSYEQYFGPGTRLTVT.

Of note for this clonotype: A much bigger clone sits one base away, suggesting this may be a read error. The CDR3 loop is CVSNSGTGKYEQFF. The CDR3 nucleotides read TGTGTCAGCAACTCCGGGACAGGGAAATATGAGCAGTTCTTC. The chain joins TRBV9 to TRBJ2-1; 9 positions agree with TRBD1. The germline gives CDR1 SGDLS, CDR2 YYNGEE. The CDR3 has 14 residues.

The chain couples TRBV6-5 to TRBJ1-2, with a weak D call TRBD1 (5 bases). Trimming removed 5 bases from V and 6 bases from J, with 13 bases in between. The length of the CDR3 is 13 residues. Germline loops: CDR1 MNHEY, CDR2 SVGAGI. CDR3 DNA sequence: TGTGCCAGCAGTGCCGGGGCACGGCATGGCTACACCTTC. Residues: CASSAGARHGYTF.

V and J are TRBV7-2 and TRBJ2-6; D gene unclear. Germline CDR1 reads SGHTA; CDR2 reads FQGNSA. This CDR3 spans 15 amino acids. Trimming removed 4 bases from V and 0 bases from J, with 7 bases in between. For the CDR3, the DNA is TGTGCCAGCAGCTACACCCGCTCTGGGGCCAACGTCCTGACTTTC. Encoded protein: CASSYTRSGANVLTF.

This clonotype has more than one count but fewer than ten. The rearrangement uses TRBV11-2 and TRBJ2-1; 11 positions agree with TRBD2. Losses at the gene ends were 2 bases for V and 2 bases for J; bases not matched to a gene: 5. Germline V CDR1 and CDR2: SGHAT, FQNNGV. The CDR3 contains 17 residues. For the CDR3, the DNA is TGTGCCAGCAGCTTAACTAGCGGGGGTTTACCCTACAATGAGCAGTTCTTC. Translation: CASSLTSGGLPYNEQFF.

This clonotype was recorded many times. The chain joins TRBV4-3 to TRBJ1-2; no firm D call. Trimming pared 0 bases from V and 0 bases from J, leaving 11 bases between. CDR1 and CDR2 from the germline V gene are LGHNA and YSLEER. There are 16 residues in the CDR3. CDR3 in amino acids: CASSQDPAGSNYGYTF. The CDR3, as DNA: TGCGCCAGCAGCCAAGACCCGGCGGGGTCTAACTATGGCTACACCTTC.

This chain links TRBV5-4 with TRBJ1-1; the D gene is possibly TRBD1 (6 bases). Deletions cut 5 bases from V and 7 bases from J, with 12 bases between. This CDR3 region has 12 residues. Germline CDR1 reads SGHNT; CDR2 reads YYREEE (reference sequence). In DNA form, the CDR3 reads TGTGCCAGCAGGTCAACGACAGGTGAAGCTTTCTTT. This codes for CASRSTTGEAFF.